Below are 9 T cell receptor beta chains sequenced from a single sample in a study of identical twins' blood T cells. A single record per CDR3 protein comes from TCRdb applying MiXCR to the 5' RACE reads. The sample lists 400,000 or so distinct CDR3 sequences; approximately 30% were seen once. Sequencing input: PBMCs. The receptors were sampled from a woman between 18 and 55 years old in good health.

V and J are TRBV29-1 and TRBJ2-2; TRBD1 agrees at 9 bases. The CDR3 runs to 15 residues. Trimming removed 6 bases from V and 5 bases from J; junction bases left unmatched: 10. Germline CDR1 reads SQVTM; CDR2 reads ANQGSEA. CDR3 in DNA: TGCAGCGTACTAATACAGGGGGCGCTGACCGGGGAGCTGTTTTTT. It yields the protein CSVLIQGALTGELFF.

The rearrangement joins TRBV20-1 to TRBJ1-1; D might be TRBD1 (5 bases). Trimming shortened V by 1 base and J by 0 bases, and 21 bases separated the two germline ends. Germline V gene sequence: CDR1 DFQATT, CDR2 SNEGSKA (reference sequence). This CDR3 is 18 amino acids long. The CDR3 loop is CSARAPPRVTGLNTEAFF. The CDR3 nucleotides are TGCAGTGCTAGAGCCCCCCCCCGGGTAACAGGCCTGAACACTGAAGCTTTCTTT.

This clonotype showed up just a few times. The CDR3 region is CASSLGLNTNEKLFF. The CDR3 DNA reads TGTGCCAGCAGTTTAGGACTTAATACTAATGAAAAACTGTTTTTT. The genes are TRBV12-3 or TRBV12-4 and TRBJ1-4; no firm D call. The CDR3 contains 15 residues. V lost 1 base and J 2 bases, leaving 8 bases between the germline ends.

In this sample, this clonotype turned up a few times. The chain joins TRBV6-6 to TRBJ2-2; the D gene is possibly TRBD1 (5 bases). Per the germline V gene, CDR1 is MNHNY and CDR2 is SVGAGI (reference sequence). V was clipped by 8 bases and J by 0 bases, with 13 bases between them. The CDR3 has 15 amino acids. CDR3 amino acids: CASQGGSANTGELFF. CDR3 coding DNA: TGTGCCAGCCAGGGTGGCAGCGCGAACACCGGGGAGCTGTTTTTT.

In DNA, the CDR3 is TGTGCCAGCAGCTTAGGACCTGGGGTAGGCACTGAAGCTTTCTTT. Translation gives CASSLGPGVGTEAFF. This chain links TRBV7-6 with TRBJ1-1; no clear D gene. Germline V gene lookup returns CDR1 SGHVS and CDR2 FNYEAQ. CDR3 length: 15 amino acids. The ends were cut back, 1 base at V and 4 bases at J, with 13 bases in the middle.

V is TRBV11-2 and J is TRBJ2-7; D may match TRBD1 or TRBD2 (5 bases each). Trimming took 3 bases from V and 1 from J, leaving 13 bases between them. The CDR3 is made up of 15 amino acids. Germline V gene data show CDR1 as SGHAT and CDR2 as FQNNGV. DNA for the CDR3: TGTGCCAGCAGCTTTGGTCAGGGACCTTCCTACGAGCAGTACTTC. Amino acid sequence: CASSFGQGPSYEQYF.

Comment on this clonotype: A junction boundary mismatches the germline segment, possibly from a read error. The CDR3 bases are TGTGCCAGCAGTTACTCGGGACAGACTGTTAATTCACCCCCCCACTTT. It translates to CASSYSGQTVNSPPHF. V gene TRBV6-5 combines with J gene TRBJ1-6; 7 bases match TRBD1. The CDR3 loop spans 16 amino acids. Germline lookup yields CDR1 MNHEY and CDR2 SVGAGI.

The table lists this clonotype with a few counts. Here the CDR3 DNA reads TGTGCCAGCAGCTTATCATGGGGGACTGAAGCTTTCTTT. This sequence encodes CASSLSWGTEAFF. The rearrangement uses TRBV7-2 and TRBJ1-1; TRBD1 might be the D (5 bases). CDR3 length equals 13 residues. The V gene lost 2 bases and the J gene lost 5 bases, with 9 bases spanning the gap. Germline CDR1 is SGHTA and CDR2 is FQGNSA. The full variable domain, with the rest looked up from reference TRBV7-2 and TRBJ1-1, is GAGVSQSPSNKVTEKGKDVELRCDPISGHTALYWYRQSLGQGLEFLIYFQGNSAPDKSGLPSDRFSAERTGGSVSTLTIQRTQQEDSAVYLCASSLSWGTEAFFGQGTRLTVV.

Only a few counts were recorded for this clonotype. The J gene is TRBJ1-2, the V gene TRBV20-1; D gene uncertain. Germline V gene sequence: CDR1 DFQATT, CDR2 SNEGSKA (reference sequence). This CDR3 region has 13 residues. V lost 5 bases and J lost 2, with 12 bases in between. The CDR3 protein is CSAGVGQNYGYTF. The CDR3 bases are TGCAGTGCTGGAGTCGGGCAGAACTATGGCTACACCTTC.